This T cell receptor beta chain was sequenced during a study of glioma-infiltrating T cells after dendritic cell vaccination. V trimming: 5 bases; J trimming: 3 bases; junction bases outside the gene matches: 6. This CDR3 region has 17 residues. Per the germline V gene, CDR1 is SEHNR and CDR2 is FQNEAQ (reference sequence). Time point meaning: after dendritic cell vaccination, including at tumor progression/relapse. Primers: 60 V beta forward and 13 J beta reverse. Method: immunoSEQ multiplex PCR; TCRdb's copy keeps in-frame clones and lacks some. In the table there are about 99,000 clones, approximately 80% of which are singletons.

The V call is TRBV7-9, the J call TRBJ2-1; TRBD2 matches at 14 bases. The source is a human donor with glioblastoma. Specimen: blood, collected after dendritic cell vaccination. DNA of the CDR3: TGTGCCAGCAGCCCCGGACTAGCGGGAGGTAGCTACAATGAGCAGTTCTTC. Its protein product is CASSPGLAGGSYNEQFF.